This TCR beta chain stems from a study of T cell responses to AZD1222 COVID-19 vaccine. This clone appeared once. The table came from immunoSEQ multiplex PCR; TCRdb's copy has only in-frame clones and leaves some out. Found here are about 130,000 clones, more than 85% of them singletons; the top ten hold around 3.8%. The germline V gene encodes CDR1 SGHVS and CDR2 FQNEAQ. This CDR3 comprises 11 residues. V shed 5 bases and J shed 5 bases, with 7 bases lying between them. The gene calls are TRBV7-8 and TRBJ2-7; no reliable D call. The sequencing here drew on peripheral blood, taken on day 0 of AZD1222 vaccination. The sequence came from an adult in good health. This CDR3 reads CASSRANEQYF. In DNA, the CDR3 is TGTGCCAGCAGCCGCGCTAACGAGCAGTACTTC. The whole variable domain, filled in from reference TRBV7-8 and TRBJ2-7, reads GAGVSQSPRYKVAKRGQDVALRCDPISGHVSLFWYQQALGQGPEFLTYFQNEAQLDKSGLPSDRFFAERPEGSVSTLKIQRTQQEDSAVYLCASSRANEQYFGPGTRLTVT.